This T cell receptor beta chain was profiled in a study of Ad26.COV2.S vaccination and SARS-CoV-2 variants. The overall study: A COV1001 Ad26.COV2.S trial-arm participant provided the sample. Ad26.COV2.S, an intramuscular injection, was given once or twice 56 days apart.

In regard to this clone: The target antigen is unknown.

Treatment described: some 19 received Ad26.COV2.S at low or high dose, single or two shots; 5 received placebo; per-sample allocation not given. Sampling occurred on day 63 after the first vaccine or placebo injection. Findings and caveats of the study: Measures of TCR breadth and depth may have fallen short of total T cell responses. The study found similar non-spike TCR breadth in vaccine and placebo recipients.

The junction had 8 bases not matched to a gene; V was cut back by 4 bases and J by 3 bases. This CDR3 is built from 15 residues. The V gene's germline CDR1 is SGHNT and CDR2 YYREEE (reference sequence). Profiling relied on immunoSEQ multiplex PCR, and the TCRdb table lists in-frame clones only, not all of them. The data contain approximately 460,000 clones, 80% to 90% of them singletons. The sequence was collected from a person between 18 and 65 years old who received the Ad26.COV2.S COVID-19 vaccine or a placebo. The J gene is TRBJ2-5, the V gene TRBV5-4, with 8 bases fitting TRBD2. Sample: peripheral blood, taken in a trial of Ad26.COV2.S vaccine versus placebo. The CDR3 coding sequence is TGTGCCAGCAGCAAGCCGGGACTAGGAGAAGAGACCCAGTACTTC. Amino acid sequence: CASSKPGLGEETQYF. The variable domain in full, completed from reference TRBV5-4 and TRBJ2-5, reads ETGVTQSPTHLIKTRGQQVTLRCSSQSGHNTVSWYQQALGQGPQFIFQYYREEENGRGNFPPRFSGLQFPNYSSELNVNALELDDSALYLCASSKPGLGEETQYFGPGTRLLVL.